Presented here are 10 T cell receptor beta chains from one specimen sequenced in a study of cytomegalovirus exposure and HLA in healthy donors. The PCR made use of 60 Vbeta and 13 Jbeta primers. Profiled with immunoSEQ multiplex PCR; TCRdb holds only in-frame clones, not every one. The table has some 180,000 clones, approximately 84% seen once. Sequencing input: PBMCs. These receptors were obtained from a girl under three years old in good health and CMV-seronegative.

This chain uses TRBV5-6 with TRBJ2-1; tentatively, D is TRBD2 (5 bases). The CDR3 loop spans 14 amino acids. Trimming took off 0 bases at V and 6 bases at J, with 10 bases between the two ends. Germline CDR1 and CDR2: SGHDT and YYEEEE. CDR3 sequence (DNA): TGTGCCAGCAGCTTGGGGCTAGCCACCAATGAGCAGTTCTTC. Translated, it gives CASSLGLATNEQFF.

The V and J genes are TRBV4-2 and TRBJ1-2; TRBD1 is a possible D gene (6 bases). The CDR3 is made up of 18 amino acids. The V and J ends lost 4 bases and 5 bases respectively, with 26 bases between them. CDR1 is LGHNA, CDR2 YNFKEQ, per germline. This CDR3 is CASSRKIRGQFSRYGYTF. CDR3 bases: TGTGCCAGCAGCCGCAAGATTCGAGGACAGTTCTCCCGTTATGGCTACACCTTC.

The rearrangement links TRBV29-1 to TRBJ1-1; unclear D gene. Germline loops: CDR1 SQVTM, CDR2 ANQGSEA. V lost 2 bases to trimming and J lost 1 base, with 5 bases between them. This CDR3 comprises 12 residues. For the CDR3, the DNA is TGCAGCGTTGAACGTAGGAACACTGAAGCTTTCTTT. Amino acid sequence: CSVERRNTEAFF.

The J gene is TRBJ1-6, the V gene TRBV6-5; 10 bases fit TRBD1. With V trimmed by 4 bases and J by 10 bases, 7 bases remained unmatched. This CDR3 is built from 15 residues. The germline V gene encodes CDR1 MNHEY and CDR2 SVGAGI. CDR3 protein: CASSLRGQGGSPLHF. In nucleotides, the CDR3 is TGTGCCAGCAGTTTGCGAGGACAGGGGGGCTCACCCCTCCACTTT.

V gene TRBV4-1 combines with J gene TRBJ1-2; TRBD1 agrees at 8 bases. Looked up from germline, CDR1 is MGHRA and CDR2 is YSYEKL. The CDR3 has 15 amino acids. J gave up 4 bases and V 0 bases, and 4 bases lay outside the gene matches. This CDR3 is CASSQDAGGGYGYTF. DNA of the CDR3: TGCGCCAGCAGCCAAGATGCAGGGGGCGGCTATGGCTACACCTTC.

The CDR3 region has the DNA TGTGCCAGCAGATCCACTAGCGGGGGATACAATGAGCAGTTCTTC. It is translated as CASRSTSGGYNEQFF. This chain uses TRBV6-5 with TRBJ2-1, with 11 bases fitting TRBD2. The CDR3 has 15 residues. The ends lost 6 bases at V and 4 bases at J; junction bases unmatched: 5. CDR1 and CDR2 (germline): MNHEY, SVGAGI.

The chain uses TRBV27 and TRBJ2-7; TRBD2 is a possible D gene (5 bases). Germline-derived CDR1 and CDR2 are MNHEY and SMNVEV (reference sequence). The CDR3 is 13 residues long. The V gene lost 5 bases and the J gene lost 3 bases, with 11 bases spanning the gap. The CDR3: CASSPTGYYEQYF. The DNA for the CDR3 is TGTGCCAGCAGTCCCACGGGATACTACGAGCAGTACTTC.

The chain employs TRBV27 and TRBJ1-2; 8 bases align to TRBD1. The V and J ends lost 6 bases and 5 bases, in that order; junction bases with no gene match: 23. This CDR3 comprises 19 residues. CDR1 MNHEY and CDR2 SMNVEV come from the germline V gene (reference sequence). CDR3 residues: CASSFIHRTGRMVEYGYTF. CDR3 coding DNA: TGTGCCAGCAGCTTTATCCACAGGACAGGGAGGATGGTGGAGTATGGCTACACCTTC.

The chain couples TRBV5-4 to TRBJ2-1; TRBD2 matches 9 bases. Losses at the gene ends were 4 bases for V and 9 bases for J; bases not matched to a gene: 2. CDR1 and CDR2 (germline): SGHNT, YYREEE (reference sequence). This CDR3 region has 12 residues. CDR3 sequence: CASSPSGTEQFF. CDR3 coding DNA: TGTGCCAGCAGCCCTAGCGGGACTGAGCAGTTCTTC.

The rearrangement uses TRBV5-6 and TRBJ1-4; D unresolved. Germline CDR1 SGHDT, CDR2 YYEEEE. The CDR3 has 15 amino acids. Trimming removed 4 bases from V and 6 bases from J, with 16 bases in between. The CDR3 sequence: CASSRMAQADEKLFF. CDR3 DNA sequence: TGTGCCAGCAGCCGCATGGCCCAGGCCGATGAAAAACTGTTTTTT.